A single T cell receptor beta chain is shown here with its context. Its antigen is not identified. This specimen belongs to a study of CD8 T cells in Susac syndrome. Broader study findings: The study conceded that its TCR sequencing and HLA analysis involved relatively few individuals.

An input of about 0.45 to 1 ug of RNA was subjected to reverse transcription using random hexamers. TCR beta CDR3 was amplified by immunoSEQ covering 54 Vbeta and 13 Jbeta. TCRdb called the immunoSEQ multiplex PCR reads again in MiXCR, with one record for every CDR3 protein. This table has fewer than 70,000 distinct CDR3 sequences, 85% to 95% appearing once. The germline V and J ends were trimmed by 5 bases and 1 base, with 9 bases remaining between them. Germline V gene lookup returns CDR1 KGHSH and CDR2 LQKENI. The CDR3 contains 14 residues. Sequencing of TCR beta was performed on blood CD8+ and CD4+ T cells. TEMRA cells were enriched by FACS, while CD8+ and CD4+ T cells were obtained through a negative isolation that was performed magnetically.

What was sequenced was CD8+ T cells from PBMCs. This TCR came from a human donor in good health. The J gene is TRBJ2-1, the V gene TRBV18; D may be TRBD1 (5 bases). The CDR3 bases are TGTGCCAGCTCAAATACAGGATCCTACAATGAGCAGTTCTTC. Its translation is CASSNTGSYNEQFF.